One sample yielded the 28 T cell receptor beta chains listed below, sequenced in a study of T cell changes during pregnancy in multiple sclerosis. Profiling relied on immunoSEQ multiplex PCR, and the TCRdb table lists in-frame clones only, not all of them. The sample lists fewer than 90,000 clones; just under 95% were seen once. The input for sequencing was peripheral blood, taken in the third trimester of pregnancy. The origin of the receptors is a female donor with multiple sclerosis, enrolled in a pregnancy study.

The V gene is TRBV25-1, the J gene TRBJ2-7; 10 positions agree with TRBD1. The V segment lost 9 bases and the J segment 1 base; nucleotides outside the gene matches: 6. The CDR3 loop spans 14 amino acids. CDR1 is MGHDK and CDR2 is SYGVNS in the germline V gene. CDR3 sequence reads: CASGQGELSYEQYF. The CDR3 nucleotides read TGTGCCAGTGGACAGGGGGAATTGTCCTACGAGCAGTACTTC.

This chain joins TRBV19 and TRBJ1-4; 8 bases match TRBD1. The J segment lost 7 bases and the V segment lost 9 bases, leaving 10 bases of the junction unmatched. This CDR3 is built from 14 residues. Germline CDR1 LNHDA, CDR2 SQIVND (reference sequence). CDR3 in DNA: TGTGCCAGCGTTAAAACAGGGGGAAGTGAAAAACTGTTTTTT. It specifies CASVKTGGSEKLFF.

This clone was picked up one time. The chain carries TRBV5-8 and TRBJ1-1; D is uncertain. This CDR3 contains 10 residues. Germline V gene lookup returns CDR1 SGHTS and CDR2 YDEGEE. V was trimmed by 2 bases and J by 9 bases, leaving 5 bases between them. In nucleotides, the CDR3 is TGTGCCAGCAGCTTTTCTAAAGCTTTCTTT. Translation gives CASSFSKAFF.

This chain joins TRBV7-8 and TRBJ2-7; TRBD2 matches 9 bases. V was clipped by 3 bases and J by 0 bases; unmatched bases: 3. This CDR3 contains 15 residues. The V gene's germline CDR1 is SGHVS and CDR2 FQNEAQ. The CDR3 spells CASSLTSGSSYEQYF. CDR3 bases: TGTGCCAGCAGCTTGACTAGCGGAAGCTCCTACGAGCAGTACTTC.

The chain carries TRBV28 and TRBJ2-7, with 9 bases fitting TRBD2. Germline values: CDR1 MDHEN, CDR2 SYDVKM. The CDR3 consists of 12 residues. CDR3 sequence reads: CVSSGVSYEQYF. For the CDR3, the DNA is TGTGTTTCTAGCGGGGTCTCCTACGAGCAGTACTTC.

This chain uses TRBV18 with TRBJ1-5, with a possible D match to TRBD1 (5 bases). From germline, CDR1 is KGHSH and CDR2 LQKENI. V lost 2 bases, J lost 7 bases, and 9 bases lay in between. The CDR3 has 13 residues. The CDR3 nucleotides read TGTGCCAGCTCACCAAGCAGGGAACAGCCCCAGCATTTT. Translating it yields CASSPSREQPQHF.

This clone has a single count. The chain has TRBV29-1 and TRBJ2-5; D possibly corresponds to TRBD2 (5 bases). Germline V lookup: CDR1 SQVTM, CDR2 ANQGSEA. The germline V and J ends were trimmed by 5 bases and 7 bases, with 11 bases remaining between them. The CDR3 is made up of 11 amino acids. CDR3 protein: CSVTDWGTQYF. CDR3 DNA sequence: TGCAGCGTTACGGACTGGGGGACCCAGTACTTC.

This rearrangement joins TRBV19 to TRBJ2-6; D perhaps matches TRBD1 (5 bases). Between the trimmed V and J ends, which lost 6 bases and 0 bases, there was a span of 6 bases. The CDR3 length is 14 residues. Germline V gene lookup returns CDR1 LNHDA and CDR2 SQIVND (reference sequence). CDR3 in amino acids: CASRQVSGANVLTF. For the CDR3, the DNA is TGTGCCAGTAGACAGGTCTCTGGGGCCAACGTCCTGACTTTC.

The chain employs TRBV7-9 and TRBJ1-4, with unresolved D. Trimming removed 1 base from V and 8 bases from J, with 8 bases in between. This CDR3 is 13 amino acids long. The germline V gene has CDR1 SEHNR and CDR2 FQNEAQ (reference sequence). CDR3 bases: TGTGCCAGCAGCTTAGGACATGGGGAAAAACTGTTTTTT. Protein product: CASSLGHGEKLFF.

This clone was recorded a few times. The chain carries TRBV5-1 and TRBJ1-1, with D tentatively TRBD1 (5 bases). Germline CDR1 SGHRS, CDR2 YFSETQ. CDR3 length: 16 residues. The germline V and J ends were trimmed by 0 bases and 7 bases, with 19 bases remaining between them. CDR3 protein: CASSLVTGRVEDEAFF. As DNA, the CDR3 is TGCGCCAGCAGCTTGGTTACGGGCAGGGTGGAAGATGAAGCTTTCTTT.

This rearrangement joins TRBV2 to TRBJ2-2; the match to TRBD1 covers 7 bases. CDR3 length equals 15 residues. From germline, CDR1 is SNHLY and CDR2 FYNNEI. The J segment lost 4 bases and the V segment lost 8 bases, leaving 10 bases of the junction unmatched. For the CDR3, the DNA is TGTGCCAGCGGCAAGACAGGGTCTTCCACCGGGGAGCTGTTTTTT. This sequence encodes CASGKTGSSTGELFF.

CDR3 bases: TGTGCCAGCAGCGCAGCGAAGGTGTTTTTT. Amino acids: CASSAAKVFF. This rearrangement joins TRBV9 to TRBJ1-4; D is unclear. Germline V gene sequence: CDR1 SGDLS, CDR2 YYNGEE. This CDR3 is built from 10 residues. V lost 3 bases to trimming and J lost 15 bases, with 9 bases between them.

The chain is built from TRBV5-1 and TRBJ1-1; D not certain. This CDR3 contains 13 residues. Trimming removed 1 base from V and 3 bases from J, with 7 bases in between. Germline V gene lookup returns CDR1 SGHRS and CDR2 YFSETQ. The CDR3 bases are TGCGCCAGCAGCTTGACAGTTGACACTGAAGCTTTCTTT. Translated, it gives CASSLTVDTEAFF.

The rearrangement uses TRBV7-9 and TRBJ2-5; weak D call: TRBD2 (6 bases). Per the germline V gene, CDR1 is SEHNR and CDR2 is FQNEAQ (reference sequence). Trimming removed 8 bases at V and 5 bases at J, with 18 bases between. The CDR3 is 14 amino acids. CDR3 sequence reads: CASFAAGRLETQYF. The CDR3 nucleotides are TGTGCCAGCTTCGCGGCGGGAAGGCTGGAGACCCAGTACTTC.

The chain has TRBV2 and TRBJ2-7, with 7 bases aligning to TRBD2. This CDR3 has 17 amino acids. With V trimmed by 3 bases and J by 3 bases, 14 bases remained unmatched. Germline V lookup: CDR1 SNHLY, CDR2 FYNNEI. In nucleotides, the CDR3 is TGTGCCAGCAGTGAGGAGGGGAGCGGGAACCGAATCTACGAGCAGTACTTC. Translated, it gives CASSEEGSGNRIYEQYF.

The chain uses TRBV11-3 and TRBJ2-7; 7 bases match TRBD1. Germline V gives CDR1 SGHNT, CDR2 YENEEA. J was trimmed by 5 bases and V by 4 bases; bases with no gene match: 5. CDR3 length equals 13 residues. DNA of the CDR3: TGTGCCAGCAGCTCGGGACAGACCAACGAGCAGTACTTC. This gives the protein CASSSGQTNEQYF.

In nucleotides, the CDR3 is TGTGCTAGTGGTCCCCACACCGGGACAGCGAACCTCTATGGCTACACCTTC. It yields the protein CASGPHTGTANLYGYTF. This sequence joins TRBV12-5 and TRBJ1-2; 7 positions agree with TRBD1. The CDR3 spans 17 residues. CDR1 is LGHNT, CDR2 FRNRAP, per germline. Trimming at V came to 5 bases and at J to 4 bases, leaving 16 bases not matched to a gene. Full variable domain (remainder filled in from reference TRBV12-5 and TRBJ1-2): DARVTQTPRHKVTEMGQEVTMRCQPILGHNTVFWYRQTMMQGLELLAYFRNRAPLDDSGMPKDRFSAEMPDATLATLKIQPSEPRDSAVYFCASGPHTGTANLYGYTFGSGTRLTVV.

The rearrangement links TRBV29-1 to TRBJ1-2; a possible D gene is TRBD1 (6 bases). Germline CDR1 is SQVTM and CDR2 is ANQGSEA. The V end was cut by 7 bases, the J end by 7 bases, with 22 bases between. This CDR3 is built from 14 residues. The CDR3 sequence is CSAGASLPLAGYTF. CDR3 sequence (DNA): TGCAGCGCAGGGGCGTCCCTCCCCCTCGCTGGCTACACCTTC.

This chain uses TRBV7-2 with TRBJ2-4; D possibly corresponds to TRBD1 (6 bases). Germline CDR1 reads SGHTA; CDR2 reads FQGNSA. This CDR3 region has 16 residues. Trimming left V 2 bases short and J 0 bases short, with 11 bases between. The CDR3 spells CASSLQGSLAKNIQYF. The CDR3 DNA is TGTGCCAGCAGCTTACAGGGGAGTTTAGCCAAAAACATTCAGTACTTC. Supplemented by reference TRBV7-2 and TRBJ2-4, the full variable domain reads GAGVSQSPSNKVTEKGKDVELRCDPISGHTALYWYRQSLGQGLEFLIYFQGNSAPDKSGLPSDRFSAERTGGSVSTLTIQRTQQEDSAVYLCASSLQGSLAKNIQYFGAGTRLSVL.

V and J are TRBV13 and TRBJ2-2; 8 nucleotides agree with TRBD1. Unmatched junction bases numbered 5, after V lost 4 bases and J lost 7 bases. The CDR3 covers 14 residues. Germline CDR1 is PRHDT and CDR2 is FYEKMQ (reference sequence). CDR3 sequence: CASSSQGDGGELFF. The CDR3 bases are TGTGCCAGCAGCTCACAGGGGGACGGCGGGGAGCTGTTTTTT.

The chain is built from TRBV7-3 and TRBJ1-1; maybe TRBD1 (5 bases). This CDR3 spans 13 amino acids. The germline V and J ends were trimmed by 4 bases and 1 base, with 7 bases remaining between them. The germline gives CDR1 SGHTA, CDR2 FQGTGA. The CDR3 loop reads CASSSQENTEAFF. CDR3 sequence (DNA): TGTGCCAGCAGCTCACAGGAGAACACTGAAGCTTTCTTT.

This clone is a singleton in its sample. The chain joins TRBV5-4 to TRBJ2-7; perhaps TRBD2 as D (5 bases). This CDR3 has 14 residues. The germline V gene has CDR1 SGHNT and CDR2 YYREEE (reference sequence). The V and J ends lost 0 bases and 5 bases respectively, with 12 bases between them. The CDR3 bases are TGTGCCAGCAGCTTGGGTGGGAGTAGTAACGAGCAGTACTTC. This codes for CASSLGGSSNEQYF. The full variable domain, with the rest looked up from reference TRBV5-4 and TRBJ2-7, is ETGVTQSPTHLIKTRGQQVTLRCSSQSGHNTVSWYQQALGQGPQFIFQYYREEENGRGNFPPRFSGLQFPNYSSELNVNALELDDSALYLCASSLGGSSNEQYFGPGTRLTVT.

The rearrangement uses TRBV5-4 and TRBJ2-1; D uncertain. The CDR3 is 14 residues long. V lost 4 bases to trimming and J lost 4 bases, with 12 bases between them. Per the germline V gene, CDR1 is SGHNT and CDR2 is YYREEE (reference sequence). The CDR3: CASSENPLYNEQFF. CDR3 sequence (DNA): TGTGCCAGCAGCGAGAACCCACTTTACAATGAGCAGTTCTTC.

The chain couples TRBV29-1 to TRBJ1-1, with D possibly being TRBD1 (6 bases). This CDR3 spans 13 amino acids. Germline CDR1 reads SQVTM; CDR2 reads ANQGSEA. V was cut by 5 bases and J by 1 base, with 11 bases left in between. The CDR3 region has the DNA TGCAGCGTTTATACAGGGCGGAACACTGAAGCTTTCTTT. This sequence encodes CSVYTGRNTEAFF.

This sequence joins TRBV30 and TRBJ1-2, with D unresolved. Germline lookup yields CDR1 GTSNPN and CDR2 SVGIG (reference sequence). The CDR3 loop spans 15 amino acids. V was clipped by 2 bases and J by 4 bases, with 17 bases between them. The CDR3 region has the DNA TGTGCCTGGAGTCACGACTGGGAGGAGGTCTATGGCTACACCTTC. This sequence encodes CAWSHDWEEVYGYTF.

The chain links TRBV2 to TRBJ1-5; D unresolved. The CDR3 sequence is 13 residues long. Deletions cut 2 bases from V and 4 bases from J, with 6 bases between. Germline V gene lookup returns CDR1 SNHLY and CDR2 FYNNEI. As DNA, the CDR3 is TGTGCCAGCAGTGAACGAGCTAATCAGCCCCAGCATTTT. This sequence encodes CASSERANQPQHF.

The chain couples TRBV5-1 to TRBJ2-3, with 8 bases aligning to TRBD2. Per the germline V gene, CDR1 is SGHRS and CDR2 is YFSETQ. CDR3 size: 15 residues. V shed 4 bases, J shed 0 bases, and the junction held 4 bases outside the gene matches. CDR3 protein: CASSVSGASTDTQYF. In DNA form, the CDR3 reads TGCGCCAGCAGCGTTAGCGGGGCTAGCACAGATACGCAGTATTTT. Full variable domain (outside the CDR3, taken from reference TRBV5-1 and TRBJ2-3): KAGVTQTPRYLIKTRGQQVTLSCSPISGHRSVSWYQQTPGQGLQFLFEYFSETQRNKGNFPGRFSGRQFSNSRSEMNVSTLELGDSALYLCASSVSGASTDTQYFGPGTRLTVL.

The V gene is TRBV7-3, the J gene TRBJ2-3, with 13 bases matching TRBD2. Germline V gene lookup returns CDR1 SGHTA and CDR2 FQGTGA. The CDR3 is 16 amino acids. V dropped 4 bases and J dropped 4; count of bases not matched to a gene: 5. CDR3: CASSSGLAGEADTQYF. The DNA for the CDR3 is TGTGCCAGCAGCTCCGGACTAGCGGGAGAGGCAGATACGCAGTATTTT.